This TCR beta chain was recorded in a study of early T cells in non-severe SARS-CoV-2 infection. Background on the study: Sequencing targeted bulk RNA from unsorted whole blood, leaving chains unpaired. Study-level results: The VDJdb matching leaned toward anti-spike CD8 responses and overlooked private and CD4 specificities.

A note on this clonotype: Its target is unknown.

Germline V gives CDR1 SQVTM, CDR2 ANQGSEA. The CDR3 is 13 amino acids. Deletions cut 7 bases from V and 3 bases from J, with 15 bases between. Unique molecular identifier tags were affixed to discrete cDNA molecules. From the 5' RACE reads, TCRdb called clonotypes with MiXCR, one entry per CDR3 protein. The table has more than 80,000 distinct CDR3 sequences, about 11% seen once. The chain combines TRBV29-1 with TRBJ2-5; D uncertain. This receptor was obtained from an adult who was a healthcare worker with PCR-confirmed SARS-CoV-2 infection or an uninfected control (not recorded which). Source material: whole blood. Here the CDR3 DNA reads TGCAGCGCCCAAAGCCCCCCGAAAGAGACCCAGTACTTC. Translating it yields CSAQSPPKETQYF.